The following is a TCR beta chain sequence with its context. The data belong to a study of control samples from healthy donors and cancer patients. The method was immunoSEQ multiplex PCR; TCRdb's version includes in-frame clones alone and lacks a portion of them. The sample lists some 120,000 clones, around 90% occurring once. The CDR3 sequence is 17 residues long. After removal of 0 bases from V and 5 bases from J, the junction contained 10 bases not matched to a gene. Germline loops: CDR1 SGHRS, CDR2 YFSETQ. The rearrangement links TRBV5-1 to TRBJ2-5; 10 nucleotides line up with TRBD2. This sequence originates from a man between 35 and 55 years old in good health. The sequenced material came from blood. In DNA form, the CDR3 reads TGCGCCAGCAGCTTGGGGGCTAGCGGGGGAGTCTTGGAGACCCAGTACTTC. Encoded protein: CASSLGASGGVLETQYF. Combining the CDR3 with reference TRBV5-1 and TRBJ2-5 gives the whole variable domain KAGVTQTPRYLIKTRGQQVTLSCSPISGHRSVSWYQQTPGQGLQFLFEYFSETQRNKGNFPGRFSGRQFSNSRSEMNVSTLELGDSALYLCASSLGASGGVLETQYFGPGTRLLVL.